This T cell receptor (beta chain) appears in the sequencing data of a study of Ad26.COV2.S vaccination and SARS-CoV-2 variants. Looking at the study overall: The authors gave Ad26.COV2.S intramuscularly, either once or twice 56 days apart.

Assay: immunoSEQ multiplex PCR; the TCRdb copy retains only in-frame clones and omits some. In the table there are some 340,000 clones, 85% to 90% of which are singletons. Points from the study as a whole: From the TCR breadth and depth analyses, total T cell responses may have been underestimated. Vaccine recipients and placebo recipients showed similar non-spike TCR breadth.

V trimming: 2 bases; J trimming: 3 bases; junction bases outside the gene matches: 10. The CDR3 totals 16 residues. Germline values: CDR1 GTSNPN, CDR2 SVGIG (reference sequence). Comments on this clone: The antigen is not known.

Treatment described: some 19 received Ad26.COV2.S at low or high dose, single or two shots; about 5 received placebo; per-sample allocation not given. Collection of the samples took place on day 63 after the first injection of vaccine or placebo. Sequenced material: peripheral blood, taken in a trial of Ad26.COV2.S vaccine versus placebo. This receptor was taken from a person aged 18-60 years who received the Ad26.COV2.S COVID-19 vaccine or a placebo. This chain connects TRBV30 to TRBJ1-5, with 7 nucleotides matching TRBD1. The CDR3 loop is CAWSSYGQAHNQPQHF. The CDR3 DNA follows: TGTGCCTGGAGTTCCTACGGACAGGCCCACAATCAGCCCCAGCATTTT. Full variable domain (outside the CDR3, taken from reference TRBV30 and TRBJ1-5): SQTIHQWPATLVQPVGSPLSLECTVEGTSNPNLYWYRQAAGRGLQLLFYSVGIGQISSEVPQNLSASRPQDRQFILSSKKLLLSDSGFYLCAWSSYGQAHNQPQHFGDGTRLSIL.